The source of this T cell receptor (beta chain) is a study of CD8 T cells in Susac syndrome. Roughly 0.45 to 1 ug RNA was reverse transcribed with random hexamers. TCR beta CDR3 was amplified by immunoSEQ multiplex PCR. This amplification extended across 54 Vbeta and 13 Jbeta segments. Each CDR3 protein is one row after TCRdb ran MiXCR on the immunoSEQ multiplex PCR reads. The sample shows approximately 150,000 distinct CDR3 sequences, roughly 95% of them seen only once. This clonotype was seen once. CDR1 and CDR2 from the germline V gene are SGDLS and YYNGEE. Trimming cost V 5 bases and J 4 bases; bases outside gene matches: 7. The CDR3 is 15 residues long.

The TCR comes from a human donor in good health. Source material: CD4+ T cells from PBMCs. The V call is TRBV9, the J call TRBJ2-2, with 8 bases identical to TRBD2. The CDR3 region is CASSTSGWGTGELFF. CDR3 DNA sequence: TGTGCCAGCAGTACTAGCGGCTGGGGCACCGGGGAGCTGTTTTTT.